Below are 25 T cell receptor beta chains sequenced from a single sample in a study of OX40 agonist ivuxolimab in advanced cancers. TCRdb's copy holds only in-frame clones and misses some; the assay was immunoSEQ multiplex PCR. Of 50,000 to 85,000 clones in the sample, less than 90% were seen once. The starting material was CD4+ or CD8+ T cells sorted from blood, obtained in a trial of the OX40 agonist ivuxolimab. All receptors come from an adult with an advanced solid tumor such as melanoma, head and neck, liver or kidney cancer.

The DNA of the CDR3 is TGTGCCAGCAGTCTTCAAGAGACCCAGTACTTC. Protein: CASSLQETQYF. The chain joins TRBV2 to TRBJ2-5; D remains ambiguous. CDR1 is SNHLY and CDR2 is FYNNEI in the germline V gene. V was trimmed by 5 bases and J by 2 bases, leaving 3 bases between them. The CDR3 totals 11 residues.

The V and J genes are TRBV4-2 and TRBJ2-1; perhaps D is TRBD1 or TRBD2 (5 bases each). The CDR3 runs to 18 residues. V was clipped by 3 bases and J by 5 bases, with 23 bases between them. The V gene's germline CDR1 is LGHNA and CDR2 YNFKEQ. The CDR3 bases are TGTGCCAGCAGCCAGGAGTTAGGGGCGGGTGGGGTTCACAATGAGCAGTTCTTC. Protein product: CASSQELGAGGVHNEQFF.

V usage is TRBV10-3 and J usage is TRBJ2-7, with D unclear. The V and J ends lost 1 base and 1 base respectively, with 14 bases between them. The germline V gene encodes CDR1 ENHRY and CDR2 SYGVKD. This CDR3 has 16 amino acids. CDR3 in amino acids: CAISEYGLDGSYEQYF. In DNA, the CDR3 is TGTGCCATCAGTGAGTACGGGCTGGACGGTTCCTACGAGCAGTACTTC.

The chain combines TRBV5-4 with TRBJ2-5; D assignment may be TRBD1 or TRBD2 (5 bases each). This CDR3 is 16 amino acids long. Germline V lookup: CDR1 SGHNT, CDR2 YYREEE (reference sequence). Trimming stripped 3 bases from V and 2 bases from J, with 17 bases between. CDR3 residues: CASSSSNLWGQETQYF. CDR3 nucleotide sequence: TGTGCCAGCAGCTCCTCCAACCTGTGGGGGCAAGAGACCCAGTACTTC. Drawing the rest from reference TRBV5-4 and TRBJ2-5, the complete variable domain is ETGVTQSPTHLIKTRGQQVTLRCSSQSGHNTVSWYQQALGQGPQFIFQYYREEENGRGNFPPRFSGLQFPNYSSELNVNALELDDSALYLCASSSSNLWGQETQYFGPGTRLLVL.

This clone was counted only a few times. This CDR3 is CATWEQPLSGANVLTF. CDR3 nucleotides: TGTGCCACCTGGGAACAACCCCTATCTGGGGCCAACGTCCTGACTTTC. The chain is built from TRBV7-9 and TRBJ2-6; D ambiguous. V was cut by 10 bases and J by 1 base, with 17 bases left in between. Germline assignment: CDR1 SEHNR and CDR2 FQNEAQ (reference sequence). This CDR3 is 16 amino acids long.

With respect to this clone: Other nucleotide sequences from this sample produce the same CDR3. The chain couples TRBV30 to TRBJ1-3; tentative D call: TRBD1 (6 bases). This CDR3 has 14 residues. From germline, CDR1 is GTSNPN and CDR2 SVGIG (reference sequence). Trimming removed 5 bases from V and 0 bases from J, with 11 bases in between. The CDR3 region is CAWGGQFSGNTIYF. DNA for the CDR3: TGTGCCTGGGGGGGGCAGTTCTCTGGAAACACCATATATTTT.

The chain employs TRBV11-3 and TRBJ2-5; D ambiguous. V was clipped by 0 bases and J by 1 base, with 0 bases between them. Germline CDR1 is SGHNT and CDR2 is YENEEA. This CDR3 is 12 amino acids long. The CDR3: CASSLDQETQYF. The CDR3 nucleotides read TGTGCCAGCAGCTTAGACCAAGAGACCCAGTACTTC.

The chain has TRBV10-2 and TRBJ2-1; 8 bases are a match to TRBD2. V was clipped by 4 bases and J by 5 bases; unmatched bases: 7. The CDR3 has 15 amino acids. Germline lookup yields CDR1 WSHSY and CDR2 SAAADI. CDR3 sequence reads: CASSATSGRNNEQFF. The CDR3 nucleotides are TGCGCCAGCAGTGCAACTAGCGGCCGGAACAATGAGCAGTTCTTC.

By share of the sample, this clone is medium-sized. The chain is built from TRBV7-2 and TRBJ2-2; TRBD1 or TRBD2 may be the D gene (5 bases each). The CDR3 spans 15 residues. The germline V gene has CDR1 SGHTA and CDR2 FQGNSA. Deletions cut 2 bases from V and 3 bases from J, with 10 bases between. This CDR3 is CASSLWGGYTGELFF. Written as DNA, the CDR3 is TGTGCCAGCAGCTTATGGGGCGGGTACACCGGGGAGCTGTTTTTT.

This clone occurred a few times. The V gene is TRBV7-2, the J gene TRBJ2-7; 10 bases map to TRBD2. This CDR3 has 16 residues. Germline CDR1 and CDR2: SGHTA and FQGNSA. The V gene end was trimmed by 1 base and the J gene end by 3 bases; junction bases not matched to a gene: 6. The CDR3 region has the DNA TGTGCCAGCAGCTTAGTACCTAGCGGGAGACTCTACGAGCAGTACTTC. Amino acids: CASSLVPSGRLYEQYF.

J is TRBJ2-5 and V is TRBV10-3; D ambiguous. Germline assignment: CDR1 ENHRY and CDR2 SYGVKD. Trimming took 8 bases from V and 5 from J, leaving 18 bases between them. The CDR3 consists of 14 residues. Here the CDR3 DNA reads TGTGCCATCCAAAGAAGCCCGACAACCGAGACCCAGTACTTC. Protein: CAIQRSPTTETQYF.

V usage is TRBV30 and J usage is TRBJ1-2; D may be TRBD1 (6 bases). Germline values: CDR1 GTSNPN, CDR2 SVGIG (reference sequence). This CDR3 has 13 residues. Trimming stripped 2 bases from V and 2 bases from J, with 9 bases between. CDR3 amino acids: CAWSPGQNYGYTF. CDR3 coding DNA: TGTGCCTGGAGTCCGGGACAAAACTATGGCTACACCTTC.

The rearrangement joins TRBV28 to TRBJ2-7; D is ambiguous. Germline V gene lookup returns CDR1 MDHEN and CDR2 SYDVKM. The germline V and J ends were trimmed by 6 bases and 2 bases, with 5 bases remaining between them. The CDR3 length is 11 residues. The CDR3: CASSQPYEQYF. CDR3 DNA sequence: TGTGCCAGCAGCCAGCCCTACGAGCAGTACTTC.

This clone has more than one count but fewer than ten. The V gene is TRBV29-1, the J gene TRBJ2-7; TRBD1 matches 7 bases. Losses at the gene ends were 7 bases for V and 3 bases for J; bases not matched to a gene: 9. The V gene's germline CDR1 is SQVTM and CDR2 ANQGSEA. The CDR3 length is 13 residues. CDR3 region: CSAAGQAGYEQYF. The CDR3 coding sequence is TGCAGCGCAGCCGGACAGGCGGGCTACGAGCAGTACTTC.

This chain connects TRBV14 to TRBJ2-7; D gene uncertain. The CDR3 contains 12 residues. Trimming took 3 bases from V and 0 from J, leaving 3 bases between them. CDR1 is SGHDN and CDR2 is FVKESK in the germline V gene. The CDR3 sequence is CASSQTSYEQYF. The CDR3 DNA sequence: TGTGCCAGCAGCCAGACCTCCTACGAGCAGTACTTC.

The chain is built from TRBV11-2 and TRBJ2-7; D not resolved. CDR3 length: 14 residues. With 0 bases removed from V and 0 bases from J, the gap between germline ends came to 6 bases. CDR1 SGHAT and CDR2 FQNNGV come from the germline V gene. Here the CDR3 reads CASSLDRSSYEQYF. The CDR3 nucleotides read TGTGCCAGCAGCTTAGATCGGTCCTCCTACGAGCAGTACTTC.

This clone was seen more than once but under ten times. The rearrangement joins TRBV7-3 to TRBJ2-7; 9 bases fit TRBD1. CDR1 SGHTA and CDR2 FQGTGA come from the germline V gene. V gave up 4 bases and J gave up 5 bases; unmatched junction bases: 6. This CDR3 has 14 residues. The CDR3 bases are TGTGCCAGCAGCTGGGGACAGGGTAACGACGAGCAGTACTTC. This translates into CASSWGQGNDEQYF.

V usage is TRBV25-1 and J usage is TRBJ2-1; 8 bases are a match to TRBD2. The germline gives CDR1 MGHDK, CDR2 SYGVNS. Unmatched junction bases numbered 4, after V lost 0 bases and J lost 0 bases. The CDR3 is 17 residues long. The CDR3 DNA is TGTGCCAGCAGTGAATATGGCGGGAGGAGCTCCTACAATGAGCAGTTCTTC. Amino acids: CASSEYGGRSSYNEQFF.

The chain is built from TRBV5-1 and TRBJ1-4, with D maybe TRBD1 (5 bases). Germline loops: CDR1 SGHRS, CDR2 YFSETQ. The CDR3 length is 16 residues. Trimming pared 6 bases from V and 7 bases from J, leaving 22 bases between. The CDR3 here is CASTSIAGAVGEKLFF. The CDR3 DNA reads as TGCGCCAGCACCTCAATTGCCGGGGCCGTGGGTGAAAAACTGTTTTTT.

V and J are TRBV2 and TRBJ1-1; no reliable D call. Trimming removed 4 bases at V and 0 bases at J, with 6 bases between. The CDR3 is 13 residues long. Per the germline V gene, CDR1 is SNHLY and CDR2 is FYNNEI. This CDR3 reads CASSAGMNTEAFF. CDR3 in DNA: TGTGCCAGCAGTGCCGGGATGAACACTGAAGCTTTCTTT. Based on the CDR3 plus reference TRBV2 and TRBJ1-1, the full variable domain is EPEVTQTPSHQVTQMGQEVILRCVPISNHLYFYWYRQILGQKVEFLVSFYNNEISEKSEIFDDQFSVERPDGSNFTLKIRSTKLEDSAMYFCASSAGMNTEAFFGQGTRLTVV.

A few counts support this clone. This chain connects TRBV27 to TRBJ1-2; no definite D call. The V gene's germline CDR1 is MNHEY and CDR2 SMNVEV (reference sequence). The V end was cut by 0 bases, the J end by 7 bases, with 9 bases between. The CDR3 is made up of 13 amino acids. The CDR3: CASSLSAAVGYTF. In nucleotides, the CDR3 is TGTGCCAGCAGTTTATCCGCGGCGGTTGGCTACACCTTC.

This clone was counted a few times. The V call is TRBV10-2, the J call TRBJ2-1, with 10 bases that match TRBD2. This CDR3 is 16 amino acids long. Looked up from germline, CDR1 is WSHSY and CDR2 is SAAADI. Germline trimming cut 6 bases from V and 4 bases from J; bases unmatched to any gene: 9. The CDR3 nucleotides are TGCGCCAGCAGGGGCAGGACTAGCGGAATATACAATGAGCAGTTCTTC. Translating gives CASRGRTSGIYNEQFF.

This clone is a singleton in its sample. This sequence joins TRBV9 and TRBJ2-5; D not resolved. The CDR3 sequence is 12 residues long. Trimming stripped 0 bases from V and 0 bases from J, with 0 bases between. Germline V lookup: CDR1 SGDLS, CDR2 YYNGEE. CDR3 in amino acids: CASSVDQETQYF. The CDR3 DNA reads TGTGCCAGCAGCGTAGACCAAGAGACCCAGTACTTC. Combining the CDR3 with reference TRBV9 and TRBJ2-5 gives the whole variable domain DSGVTQTPKHLITATGQRVTLRCSPRSGDLSVYWYQQSLDQGLQFLIQYYNGEERAKGNILERFSAQQFPDLHSELNLSSLELGDSALYFCASSVDQETQYFGPGTRLLVL.

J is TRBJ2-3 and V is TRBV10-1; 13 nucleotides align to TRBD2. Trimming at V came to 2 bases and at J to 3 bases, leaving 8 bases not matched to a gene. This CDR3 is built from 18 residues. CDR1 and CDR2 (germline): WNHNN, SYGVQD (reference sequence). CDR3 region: CASSEDHTSGRDTDTQYF. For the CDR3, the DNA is TGCGCCAGCAGTGAGGATCATACTAGCGGGAGGGATACAGATACGCAGTATTTT.

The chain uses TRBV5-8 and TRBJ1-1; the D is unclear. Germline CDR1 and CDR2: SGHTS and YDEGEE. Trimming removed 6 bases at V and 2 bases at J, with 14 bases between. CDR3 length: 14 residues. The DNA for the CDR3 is TGTGCCAGCAACCAAGCCCCGCCTAACACTGAAGCTTTCTTT. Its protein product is CASNQAPPNTEAFF.